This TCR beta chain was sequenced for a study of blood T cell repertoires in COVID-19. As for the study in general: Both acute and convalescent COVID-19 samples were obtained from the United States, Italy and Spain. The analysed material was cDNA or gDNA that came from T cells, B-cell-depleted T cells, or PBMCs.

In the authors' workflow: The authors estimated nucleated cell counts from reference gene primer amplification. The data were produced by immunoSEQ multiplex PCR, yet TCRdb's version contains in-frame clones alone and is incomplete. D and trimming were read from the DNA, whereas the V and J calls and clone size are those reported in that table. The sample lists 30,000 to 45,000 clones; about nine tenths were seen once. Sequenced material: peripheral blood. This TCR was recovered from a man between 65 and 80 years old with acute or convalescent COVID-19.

DNA of the CDR3: TGCAGTGCTAGTTGGGCCCGAGGGGAGACCCAGTACTTC. Translated, it gives CSASWARGETQYF. The chain recombines TRBV20-1 with TRBJ2-5; D perhaps matches TRBD2 (5 bases). Germline V gene lookup returns CDR1 DFQATT and CDR2 SNEGSKA (reference sequence). Trimming removed 3 bases at V and 5 bases at J, with 13 bases between. The CDR3 is 13 residues long.